The rows below give T cell receptor beta chains drawn from one sample of a study of T cells in Graves' hyperthyroidism and ophthalmopathy. From the multiplex PCR reads, TCRdb called clonotypes with MiXCR, one entry per CDR3 protein. The data contain about 620,000 distinct CDR3 sequences, about 16% of them singletons. The sample comprised blood. These receptor sequences come from a woman in her 30s with Graves' hyperthyroidism. CDR3s include the opening cysteine and the closing phenylalanine or tryptophan. Each record gives: clone size, D gene, J gene, V gene, CDR3 DNA, CDR3 protein. A D gene is named only where the DNA matches it firmly. Clone sizes are given selectively: once, few, many, or a class where the clone is expanded.

clone size: many
D gene: .
J gene: TRBJ2-2
V gene: TRBV30
CDR3 DNA: TGTGCCTGGAGTGTCGTGGACGGATACACCGGGGAGCTGTTTTTT
CDR3 protein: CAWSVVDGYTGELFF

clone size: few
D gene: TRBD2
J gene: TRBJ2-5
V gene: TRBV20-1
CDR3 DNA: TGCAGTGCTAGTACTAGCGGGAGAGGAATAGGGCAAGAGACCCAGTACTTC
CDR3 protein: CSASTSGRGIGQETQYF

clone size: .
D gene: .
J gene: TRBJ1-1
V gene: TRBV12-3/TRBV12-4
CDR3 DNA: TGTGCCAGCAGTTACACCTATATGAACACTGAAGCTTTCTTT
CDR3 protein: CASSYTYMNTEAFF

clone size: few
D gene: TRBD2
J gene: TRBJ2-1
V gene: TRBV12-3/TRBV12-4
CDR3 DNA: TGTGCCAGCAGTTCGAGGACTAGCGGATTTGGGATCCCCTACAATGAGCAGTTCTTC
CDR3 protein: CASSSRTSGFGIPYNEQFF

clone size: few
D gene: TRBD1
J gene: TRBJ1-5
V gene: TRBV9
CDR3 DNA: TGTGCCAGCAGCGCGGGGGGTGGGACAGTGAGTCAGCCCCAGCATTTT
CDR3 protein: CASSAGGGTVSQPQHF

clone size: .
D gene: TRBD1
J gene: TRBJ2-7
V gene: TRBV7-2
CDR3 DNA: TGTGCCAGCAGCTTAGGATGGGGGACAGACTTTTACTACGAGCAGTACTTC
CDR3 protein: CASSLGWGTDFYYEQYF

clone size: many
D gene: .
J gene: TRBJ2-2
V gene: TRBV28
CDR3 DNA: TGTGCCAGCAGTTTGGCCGGGAATACCGGGGAGCTGTTTTTT
CDR3 protein: CASSLAGNTGELFF

clone size: few
D gene: .
J gene: TRBJ1-2
V gene: TRBV19
CDR3 DNA: TGTGCCAGTAGTATGGCGGCACTTTATGGCTACACCTTC
CDR3 protein: CASSMAALYGYTF

clone size: many
D gene: .
J gene: TRBJ2-3
V gene: TRBV28
CDR3 DNA: TGTGCCAGCAGTTTCGAGGAGACAGATACGCAGTATTTT
CDR3 protein: CASSFEETDTQYF

clone size: many
D gene: .
J gene: TRBJ2-7
V gene: TRBV20-1
CDR3 DNA: TGCAGTGCTAGAGAGTTTGGTCCGGGTACCTACGAGCAGTACTTC
CDR3 protein: CSAREFGPGTYEQYF

clone size: .
D gene: TRBD1
J gene: TRBJ2-5
V gene: TRBV7-6
CDR3 DNA: TGTGCCAGCAGCGTTCGGACAGGGGAGCAAGAGACCCAGTACTTC
CDR3 protein: CASSVRTGEQETQYF

clone size: many
D gene: .
J gene: TRBJ1-2
V gene: TRBV20-1
CDR3 DNA: TGCAGTGCTAGACACAGGGTTGGCTATGGCTACACCTTC
CDR3 protein: CSARHRVGYGYTF

clone size: few
D gene: .
J gene: TRBJ1-6
V gene: TRBV9
CDR3 DNA: TGTGCCAGCAGCGTAGGGTCCCTCGGCAATTCACCCCTCCACTTT
CDR3 protein: CASSVGSLGNSPLHF

clone size: .
D gene: .
J gene: TRBJ2-7
V gene: TRBV5-6
CDR3 DNA: TGTGCCAGCAGCTTGACGGGGCCGGGGCACGAGCAGTACTTC
CDR3 protein: CASSLTGPGHEQYF

clone size: .
D gene: TRBD2
J gene: TRBJ2-7
V gene: TRBV7-9
CDR3 DNA: TGTGCCAGCAGGGGGGAGGGGTACGAGCAGTACTTC
CDR3 protein: CASRGEGYEQYF

clone size: .
D gene: TRBD2
J gene: TRBJ2-2
V gene: TRBV2
CDR3 DNA: TGTGCCAGCAGTGAGCTAGCGGCGAACACCGGGGAGCTGTTTTTT
CDR3 protein: CASSELAANTGELFF

clone size: many
D gene: TRBD2
J gene: TRBJ2-3
V gene: TRBV11-2
CDR3 DNA: TGTGCCAGCAGCTTAGTTGAGGCGGGAGGCCTCCTAGATACGCAGTATTTT
CDR3 protein: CASSLVEAGGLLDTQYF

clone size: few
D gene: TRBD2
J gene: TRBJ2-5
V gene: TRBV15
CDR3 DNA: TGTGCCACCAGCAGACTGGGGGGGGTCGAAGAGACCCAGTACTTC
CDR3 protein: CATSRLGGVEETQYF

clone size: few
D gene: .
J gene: TRBJ2-3
V gene: TRBV6-1
CDR3 DNA: TGTGCCAGCACCCTGACTAGTTGGGGCACAGATACGCAGTATTTT
CDR3 protein: CASTLTSWGTDTQYF

clone size: few
D gene: TRBD2
J gene: TRBJ2-2
V gene: TRBV24-1
CDR3 DNA: TGTGCCACCAGTGATCCTAGCGGGAGGGCCCCCACCGGGGAGCTGTTTTTT
CDR3 protein: CATSDPSGRAPTGELFF

clone size: .
D gene: .
J gene: TRBJ2-1
V gene: TRBV20-1
CDR3 DNA: TGCAGTGCTAGTCTAGTACTAGCAAAACAGGAGCAGTTCTTC
CDR3 protein: CSASLVLAKQEQFF

clone size: once
D gene: TRBD1
J gene: TRBJ2-2
V gene: TRBV28
CDR3 DNA: TGTGCCAGCAGGGGACAGGAACACGGGGAGCTGTTTTTT
CDR3 protein: CASRGQEHGELFF

clone size: .
D gene: .
J gene: TRBJ2-7
V gene: TRBV10-3
CDR3 DNA: TGTGCCATCAGCCAGGTTGGCGAGCAGTACTTC
CDR3 protein: CAISQVGEQYF

clone size: many
D gene: .
J gene: TRBJ2-7
V gene: TRBV13
CDR3 DNA: TGTGCCAGCAGCTTCTCCGAGGGGATGGGATACGAGCAGTACTTC
CDR3 protein: CASSFSEGMGYEQYF